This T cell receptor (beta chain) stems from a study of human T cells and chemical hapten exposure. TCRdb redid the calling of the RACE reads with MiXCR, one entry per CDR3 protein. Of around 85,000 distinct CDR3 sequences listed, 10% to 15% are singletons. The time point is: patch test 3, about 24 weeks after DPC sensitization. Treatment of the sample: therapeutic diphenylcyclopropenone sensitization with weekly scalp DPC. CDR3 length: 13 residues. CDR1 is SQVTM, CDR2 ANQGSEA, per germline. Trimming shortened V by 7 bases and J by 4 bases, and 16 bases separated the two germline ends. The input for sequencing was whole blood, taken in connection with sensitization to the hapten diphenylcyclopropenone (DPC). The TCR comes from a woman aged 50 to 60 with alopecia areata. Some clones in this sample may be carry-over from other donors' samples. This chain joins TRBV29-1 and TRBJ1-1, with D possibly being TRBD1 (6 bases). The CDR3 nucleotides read TGCAGCGCCGTCCAGGGGTCGGGCACTGAAGCTTTCTTT. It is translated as CSAVQGSGTEAFF.